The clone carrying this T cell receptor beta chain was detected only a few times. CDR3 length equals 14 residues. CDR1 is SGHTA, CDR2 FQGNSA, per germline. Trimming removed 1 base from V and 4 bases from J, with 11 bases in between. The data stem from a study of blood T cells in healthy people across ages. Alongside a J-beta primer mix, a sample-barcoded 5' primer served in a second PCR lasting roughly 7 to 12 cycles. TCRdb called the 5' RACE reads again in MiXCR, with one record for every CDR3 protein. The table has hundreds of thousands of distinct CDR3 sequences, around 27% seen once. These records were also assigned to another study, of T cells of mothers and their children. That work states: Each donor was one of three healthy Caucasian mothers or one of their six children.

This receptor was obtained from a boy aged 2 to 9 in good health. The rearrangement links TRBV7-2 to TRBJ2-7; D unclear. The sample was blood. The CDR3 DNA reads TGTGCCAGCAGCTTAGGGGTCAGCATTTACGAGCAGTACTTC. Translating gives CASSLGVSIYEQYF. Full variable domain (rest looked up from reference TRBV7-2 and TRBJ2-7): GAGVSQSPSNKVTEKGKDVELRCDPISGHTALYWYRQSLGQGLEFLIYFQGNSAPDKSGLPSDRFSAERTGGSVSTLTIQRTQQEDSAVYLCASSLGVSIYEQYFGPGTRLTVT.